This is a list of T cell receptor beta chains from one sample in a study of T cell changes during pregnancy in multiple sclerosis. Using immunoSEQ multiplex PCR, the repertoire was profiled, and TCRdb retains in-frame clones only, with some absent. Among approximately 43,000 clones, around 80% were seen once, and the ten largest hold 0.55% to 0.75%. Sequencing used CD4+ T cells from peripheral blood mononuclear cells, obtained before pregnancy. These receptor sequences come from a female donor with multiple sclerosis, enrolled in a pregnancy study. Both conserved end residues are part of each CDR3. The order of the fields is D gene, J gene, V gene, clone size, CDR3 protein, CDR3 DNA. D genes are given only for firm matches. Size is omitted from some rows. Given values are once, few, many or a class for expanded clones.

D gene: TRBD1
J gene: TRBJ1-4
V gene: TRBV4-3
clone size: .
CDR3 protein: CASSQDREGNEKLFF
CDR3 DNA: TGCGCCAGCAGCCAGGACAGGGAGGGTAATGAAAAACTGTTTTTT

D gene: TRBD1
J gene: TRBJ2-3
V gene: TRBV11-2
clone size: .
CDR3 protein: CASSYNRGSTDTQYF
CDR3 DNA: TGTGCCAGCAGCTATAACAGGGGGAGCACAGATACGCAGTATTTT

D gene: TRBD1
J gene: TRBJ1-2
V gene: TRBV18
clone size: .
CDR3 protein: CASSPIRTTGNGYTF
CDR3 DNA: TGTGCCAGCTCACCGATCAGAACGACAGGGAATGGCTACACCTTC

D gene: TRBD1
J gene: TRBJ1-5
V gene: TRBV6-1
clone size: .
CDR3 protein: CASSEARTGPVSNQPQHF
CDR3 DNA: TGTGCCAGCAGTGAAGCCCGGACAGGGCCGGTCAGCAATCAGCCCCAGCATTTT

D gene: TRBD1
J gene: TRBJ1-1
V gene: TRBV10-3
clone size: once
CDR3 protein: CAISEGTGGHTEAFF
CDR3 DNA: TGTGCCATCAGTGAGGGGACAGGGGGACACACTGAAGCTTTCTTT

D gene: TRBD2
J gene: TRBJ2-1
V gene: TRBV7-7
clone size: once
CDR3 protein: CASSPGLAGRTAYNEQFF
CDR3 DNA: TGTGCCAGCAGTCCGGGACTAGCGGGACGCACGGCCTACAATGAGCAGTTCTTC

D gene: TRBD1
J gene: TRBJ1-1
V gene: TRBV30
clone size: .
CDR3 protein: CAWSVKIGQGNTEAFF
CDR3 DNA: TGTGCCTGGAGTGTAAAAATAGGACAGGGGAACACTGAAGCTTTCTTT

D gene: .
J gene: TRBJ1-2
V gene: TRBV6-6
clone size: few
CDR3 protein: CASSYSMSRAESGYTF
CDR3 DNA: TGTGCCAGCAGTTACTCGATGAGCAGGGCGGAGAGTGGCTACACCTTC

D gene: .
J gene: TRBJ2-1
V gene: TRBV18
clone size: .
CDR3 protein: CASSPDYLSNEQFF
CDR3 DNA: TGTGCCAGCTCACCGGACTATTTGAGTAATGAGCAGTTCTTC

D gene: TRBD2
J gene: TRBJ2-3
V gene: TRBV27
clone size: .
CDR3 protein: CASSATSSGRVADTQYF
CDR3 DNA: TGTGCCAGCAGTGCAACCTCTAGCGGGAGGGTGGCAGATACGCAGTATTTT

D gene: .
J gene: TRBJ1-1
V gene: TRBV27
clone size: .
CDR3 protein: CASSFYRFPNTEAFF
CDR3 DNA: TGTGCCAGCAGTTTTTACAGGTTCCCGAACACTGAAGCTTTCTTT

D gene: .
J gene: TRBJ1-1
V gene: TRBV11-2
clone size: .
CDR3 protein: CASSPTSPNTEAFF
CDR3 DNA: TGTGCCAGCAGCCCGACATCTCCGAACACTGAAGCTTTCTTT

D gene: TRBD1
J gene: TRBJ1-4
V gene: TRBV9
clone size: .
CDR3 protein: CASSTAGGAGEKLFF
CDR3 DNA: TGTGCCAGCAGCACTGCAGGGGGCGCGGGTGAAAAACTGTTTTTT